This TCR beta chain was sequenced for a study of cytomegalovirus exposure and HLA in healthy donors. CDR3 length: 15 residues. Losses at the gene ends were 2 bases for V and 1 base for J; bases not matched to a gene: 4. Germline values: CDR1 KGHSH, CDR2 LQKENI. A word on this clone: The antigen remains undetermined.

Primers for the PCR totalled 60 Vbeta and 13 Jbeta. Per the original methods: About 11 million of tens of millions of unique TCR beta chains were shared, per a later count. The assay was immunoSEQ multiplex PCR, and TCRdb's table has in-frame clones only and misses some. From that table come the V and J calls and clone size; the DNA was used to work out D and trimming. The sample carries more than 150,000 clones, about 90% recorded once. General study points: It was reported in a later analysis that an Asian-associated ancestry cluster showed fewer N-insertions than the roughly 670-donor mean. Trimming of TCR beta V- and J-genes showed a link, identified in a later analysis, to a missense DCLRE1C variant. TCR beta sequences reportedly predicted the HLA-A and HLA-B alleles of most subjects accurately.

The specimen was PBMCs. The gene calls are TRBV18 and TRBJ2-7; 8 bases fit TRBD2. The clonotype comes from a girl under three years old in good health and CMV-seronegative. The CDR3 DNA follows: TGTGCCAGCTCACCAGGAGCTAGCGGGTCCTACGAGCAGTACTTC. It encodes CASSPGASGSYEQYF.